This record covers a single T cell receptor (beta chain). This record comes from a study of blood T cell repertoires in COVID-19. Background on the study: From the United States, Italy and Spain came samples of acute and convalescent COVID-19. T cells, B-cell-depleted T cells, or PBMCs provided the cDNA or gDNA that served as material.

This table comes from immunoSEQ multiplex PCR, and its TCRdb copy is limited to in-frame clones, with some not included. The table records around 300,000 clones, roughly 87% of them present only once. Trimming took 0 bases from V and 5 from J, leaving 10 bases between them. Per the germline V gene, CDR1 is MNHEY and CDR2 is SMNVEV (reference sequence). This CDR3 contains 15 residues. The V gene is TRBV27, the J gene TRBJ2-2; D is perhaps TRBD1 (5 bases). This receptor was taken from a man aged 50-59 years with active or convalescent COVID-19. Sequencing used peripheral blood. The DNA for the CDR3 is TGTGCCAGCAGTTTATCCGGACAATGGACCGGGGAGCTGTTTTTT. This translates into CASSLSGQWTGELFF.